A single sample gave rise to the 13 T cell receptor beta chains below, sequenced in a study of T cell responses to AZD1222 COVID-19 vaccine. Clones were read by immunoSEQ multiplex PCR, and TCRdb kept only the in-frame ones, dropping some. Among around 89,000 clones listed, roughly 90% were seen once. The sequences come from peripheral blood, collected 28 days after the second AZD1222 dose. The receptors were gathered from an adult who received the AZD1222 COVID-19 vaccine.

This chain joins TRBV6-5 and TRBJ1-2, with D unresolved. V shed 2 bases and J shed 8 bases, with 12 bases lying between them. The germline CDR1 and CDR2 sequences are MNHEY and SVGAGI. The length of the CDR3 is 13 residues. CDR3 bases: TGTGCCAGCAGTTACGAGGTGGGAAGAGGCTACACCTTC. It codes for CASSYEVGRGYTF.

The V gene is TRBV29-1, the J gene TRBJ1-4; D ambiguous. This CDR3 is 11 amino acids long. In germline, CDR1 is SQVTM, CDR2 ANQGSEA. Trimming cost V 3 bases and J 5 bases, with 4 bases left between them. Here the CDR3 reads CSVDRNEKLFF. CDR3 coding DNA: TGCAGCGTTGATAGAAATGAAAAACTGTTTTTT.

V and J are TRBV5-4 and TRBJ1-5; D might be TRBD1 (5 bases). This CDR3 region has 14 residues. Trimming left V 3 bases short and J 10 bases short, with 17 bases between. Germline loops: CDR1 SGHNT, CDR2 YYREEE (reference sequence). The CDR3 DNA reads TGTGCCAGCAGCTGGGGGGGGGTCGGGATACCCCAGCATTTT. Its translation is CASSWGGVGIPQHF.

The V and J genes are TRBV28 and TRBJ1-6; 8 bases agree with TRBD1. CDR1 is MDHEN and CDR2 is SYDVKM in the germline V gene. V was clipped by 5 bases and J by 10 bases; unmatched bases: 10. The CDR3 covers 15 residues. CDR3 region: CASSPRTGHLSPLHF. CDR3 nucleotides: TGTGCCAGCAGTCCTCGGACAGGGCATTTGTCACCCCTCCACTTT.

The chain links TRBV6-5 to TRBJ1-3; D ambiguous. The V gene's germline CDR1 is MNHEY and CDR2 SVGAGI. The CDR3 runs to 14 residues. V was shortened by 7 bases and J by 4 bases, with 14 bases between the two germline ends. In DNA, the CDR3 is TGTGCCAGCATTACTGCCGCGGCCGGAAACACCATATATTTT. It yields the protein CASITAAAGNTIYF.

There are a few counts of this clone. The chain combines TRBV18 with TRBJ2-3, with unresolved D. The CDR3 runs 11 residues. Germline CDR1 is KGHSH and CDR2 is LQKENI. The V end was cut by 3 bases, the J end by 6 bases, with 4 bases between. The CDR3 is CASSPSDTQYF. CDR3 nucleotides: TGTGCCAGCTCACCCTCCGATACGCAGTATTTT.

The chain combines TRBV6-5 with TRBJ1-5, with D unresolved. Germline CDR1 MNHEY, CDR2 SVGAGI. V lost 7 bases and J 0 bases, leaving 10 bases between the germline ends. The CDR3 loop spans 14 amino acids. Here the CDR3 DNA reads TGTGCCAGCACGAGCCTCGATAGCAATCAGCCCCAGCATTTT. Translated: CASTSLDSNQPQHF.

The CDR3 region has the DNA TGTGCCAGCAGCTTAAGTGGGCAGGGCCGGTTCACGGGCTACACCTTC. Its protein product is CASSLSGQGRFTGYTF. The chain links TRBV7-3 to TRBJ1-2; maybe TRBD1 (5 bases). There are 16 residues in the CDR3. V lost 1 base to trimming and J lost 8 bases, with 20 bases between them. Germline lookup yields CDR1 SGHTA and CDR2 FQGTGA. Full variable domain (outside the CDR3, taken from reference TRBV7-3 and TRBJ1-2): GAGVSQTPSNKVTEKGKYVELRCDPISGHTALYWYRQSLGQGPEFLIYFQGTGAADDSGLPNDRFFAVRPEGSVSTLKIQRTERGDSAVYLCASSLSGQGRFTGYTFGSGTRLTVV.

The J gene is TRBJ2-7, the V gene TRBV18; D is uncertain. The germline gives CDR1 KGHSH, CDR2 LQKENI. Trimming pared 3 bases from V and 2 bases from J, leaving 8 bases between. CDR3 size: 13 residues. CDR3 in DNA: TGTGCCAGCTCACCCGAGGAGACCTACGAGCAGTACTTC. It yields the protein CASSPEETYEQYF.

V is TRBV11-3 and J is TRBJ2-1; no firm D call. The CDR3 has 12 amino acids. The germline gives CDR1 SGHNT, CDR2 YENEEA. Trimming took 2 bases from V and 4 from J, leaving 3 bases between them. The CDR3 is CASSLIYNEQFF. The CDR3 coding sequence is TGTGCCAGCAGCTTAATTTACAATGAGCAGTTCTTC.

This clone was seen ten or more times. The genes are TRBV7-9 and TRBJ1-1; unclear D gene. Per the germline V gene, CDR1 is SEHNR and CDR2 is FQNEAQ (reference sequence). The CDR3 has 13 residues. V gave up 1 base and J gave up 8 bases, with 11 bases separating them. CDR3 sequence reads: CASSLVTIAEAFF. The CDR3 coding sequence is TGTGCCAGCAGCTTAGTCACCATTGCCGAAGCTTTCTTT.

The chain recombines TRBV27 with TRBJ1-5, with unresolved D. V was trimmed by 2 bases and J by 0 bases, leaving 8 bases between them. The CDR3 covers 15 residues. Germline V gives CDR1 MNHEY, CDR2 SMNVEV (reference sequence). The chain's CDR3 is CASSLVSGSNQPQHF. The CDR3 DNA is TGTGCCAGCAGTTTAGTATCTGGTAGCAATCAGCCCCAGCATTTT.

This clone was recorded only once. J is TRBJ1-2 and V is TRBV29-1; no clear D. V was trimmed by 3 bases and J by 3 bases, leaving 8 bases between them. This CDR3 comprises 12 residues. CDR1 is SQVTM and CDR2 is ANQGSEA in the germline V gene. CDR3 sequence: CSVDRPDYGYTF. In DNA, the CDR3 is TGCAGCGTTGACAGGCCTGACTATGGCTACACCTTC. The variable domain in full, completed from reference TRBV29-1 and TRBJ1-2, reads SAVISQKPSRDICQRGTSLTIQCQVDSQVTMMFWYRQQPGQSLTLIATANQGSEATYESGFVIDKFPISRPNLTFSTLTVSNMSPEDSSIYLCSVDRPDYGYTFGSGTRLTVV.